Given below is one T cell receptor beta chain in context. Its antigen is unknown. This record comes from a study of T cell repertoires in cytomegalovirus infection. About the research overall: A matching HLA type, together with CMV infection, was signaled by public TCR beta signatures.

CDR1 and CDR2 (germline): ENHRY, SYGVKD. The CDR3 extends over 13 amino acids. Trimming removed 0 bases at V and 5 bases at J, with 8 bases between. From the reads, TCRdb called clonotypes with MiXCR, one entry per CDR3 protein. The sample lists about 310,000 distinct CDR3 sequences, about 17% seen once, with around 11% in the top ten. Study conclusions and caveats: CMV-specific HLA-C-restricted TCR beta clonotypes dominated the ex vivo response. The study identified carriers of CMV plus the relevant HLA from cumulative public TCR beta family frequency.

The receptor's source is a human donor in good health (CMV status not recorded). Some clones in this sample may be carry-over from other donors' samples. This chain connects TRBV10-3 to TRBJ2-7, with D unclear. Sequenced material: PBMCs. The CDR3 DNA sequence: TGTGCCATCAGTGAGTCGAAAGAGAACGAGCAGTACTTC. It yields the protein CAISESKENEQYF.